The clone carrying this T cell receptor (beta chain) was observed a handful of times. Its antigen is undetermined. A J-beta primer mix and a sample-barcoded 5' primer were used in a second PCR of about 7 to 12 cycles. Via MiXCR, TCRdb re-called the 5' RACE reads, giving one row per CDR3 protein. The sample yields some 760,000 distinct CDR3 sequences, 25% seen once. These data are taken from a study of blood T cells in healthy people across ages. Overall study results and limits: Strong correlation linked observed beta diversity and percent naive T cells.

The V end lost 2 bases, the J end lost 7 bases, and 18 bases lay between the germline ends. Germline-derived CDR1 and CDR2 are SQVTM and ANQGSEA. CDR3 length equals 14 residues. The data were also submitted as part of a second study, on T cells of mothers and their children. That work adds: Each mother yielded more than 8 million TCR beta CDR3 reads. Each child yielded approximately 2.9 million reads.

What was sequenced was blood. The chain employs TRBV29-1 and TRBJ2-7, with D perhaps matching TRBD1 or TRBD2 (5 bases each). The receptor comes from a boy younger than 18 in good health. Here the CDR3 DNA reads TGCAGCGTTGAATATCATGGGCAGGGAGAGGAGCAGTACTTC. The encoded protein is CSVEYHGQGEEQYF.